This TCR beta chain was found in a study of blood T cell repertoires in COVID-19. Study-level background: COVID-19 samples collected from the United States, Italy and Spain covered acute and convalescent phases. Nucleic acid was either cDNA or gDNA, and it came from T cells, B-cell-depleted T cells, or PBMCs.

V shed 7 bases, J shed 5 bases, and the junction held 14 bases outside the gene matches. CDR3 length equals 16 residues. Germline V gene data show CDR1 as SGHNT and CDR2 as YENEEA. Per the original methods: Reference gene primers were amplified, and this amplification served to estimate nucleated cell counts. Here immunoSEQ multiplex PCR was the method, and the copy in TCRdb shows in-frame clones only, minus some. V, J and clone size reflect that table, while D and trimming were determined from the DNA. The sample contains about 280,000 clones, 86% of which appear only once. The TCR originated in a woman in her thirties with active or convalescent COVID-19. The sequenced sample was peripheral blood. J is TRBJ2-5 and V is TRBV11-3, with 9 bases fitting TRBD1. The CDR3 DNA reads as TGTGCCAGCAACCCTCCGGACAGGGGAGAGTTGGAGACCCAGTACTTC. Its protein product is CASNPPDRGELETQYF.